This T cell receptor beta chain was documented in a study of shared clonotypes between healthy human individuals. This clone was counted once. CD45RO-negative CD8 cells positively selected for CCR7 made up the naive population, which excluded terminally differentiated effector memory CD45RA+ cells. Donors were healthy HIV-negative adults without recently reported acute infections or vaccinations. Repertoires were generated with immunoSEQ multiplex PCR, while TCRdb's copy carries only in-frame clones and drops some. This sample has roughly 600,000 clones, with 95% to 98% found just once. Source material: naive CD8+ T cells sorted from blood. The sequence was collected from a young man in good health.

CDR3 DNA: TGTGCCAGCAGCTTAGCGGTCGGCTACAATGAGCAGTTCTTC. Protein product: CASSLAVGYNEQFF. V is TRBV7-2 and J is TRBJ2-1; D call uncertain. CDR1 and CDR2 (germline): SGHTA, FQGNSA. The CDR3 is made up of 14 amino acids. Trimming left V 0 bases short and J 3 bases short, with 6 bases between.